A single T cell receptor beta chain is shown here with its context. This sample stems from a study of control samples from healthy donors and cancer patients. Profiled with immunoSEQ multiplex PCR; TCRdb holds only in-frame clones, not every one. This table holds about 130,000 clones, 80% to 95% found once. Germline-derived CDR1 and CDR2 are SGHAT and FQNNGV. The CDR3 runs 14 residues. V was pared by 4 bases and J by 4 bases, with 11 bases between. The V and J genes are TRBV11-2 and TRBJ1-5, with D possibly TRBD1 on 5 matching bases. Sequencing was carried out using blood. This receptor was obtained from a man between 18 and 35 years old in good health. This CDR3 reads CASSSGTANQPQHF. Written as DNA, the CDR3 is TGTGCCAGCAGCTCCGGGACGGCAAATCAGCCCCAGCATTTT. Supplemented by reference TRBV11-2 and TRBJ1-5, the full variable domain reads EAGVAQSPRYKIIEKRQSVAFWCNPISGHATLYWYQQILGQGPKLLIQFQNNGVVDDSQLPKDRFSAERLKGVDSTLKIQPAKLEDSAVYLCASSSGTANQPQHFGDGTRLSIL.